One sample yielded the 24 T cell receptor beta chains listed below, sequenced in a study of response to subunit inactivated influenza vaccine. TCRdb processed the RT-PCR reads anew with MiXCR; each CDR3 protein has one entry. The repertoire holds roughly 790,000 distinct CDR3 sequences, 20% to 25% seen once, with roughly 10% in the top ten. The specimen comprised PBMCs from blood, sampled roughly 5 days after vaccination. Source of these receptors: a man over 45 who received an inactivated influenza vaccine.

The gene calls are TRBV24-1 and TRBJ2-1, with D possibly being TRBD1 (5 bases). The CDR3 sequence is 16 residues long. In germline, CDR1 is KGHDR, CDR2 SFDVKD. V was pared by 2 bases and J by 10 bases, with 20 bases between. CDR3 nucleotide sequence: TGTGCCACCAGTGATTCAGGGCAGACAGACTTAAAGGAGCAGTTCTTC. Translated, it gives CATSDSGQTDLKEQFF.

This clonotype was seen only a few times. J is TRBJ2-2 and V is TRBV6-2 or TRBV6-3; D remains ambiguous. V gave up 4 bases and J gave up 1 base, with 7 bases separating them. This CDR3 has 14 residues. Germline loops: CDR1 MNHEY, CDR2 SVGEGT. The CDR3 coding sequence is TGTGCCAGCAGTTTACGATTGAACACCGGGGAGCTGTTTTTT. Protein product: CASSLRLNTGELFF.

V usage is TRBV3-1 and J usage is TRBJ2-4; no firm D call. The germline V gene has CDR1 LGHDT and CDR2 YNNKEL (reference sequence). There are 13 residues in the CDR3. Trimming removed 1 base from V and 14 bases from J, with 15 bases in between. The CDR3 DNA reads as TGTGCCAGCAGCCAAGCCATGACCGGACGAAAGTACTTC. Its translation is CASSQAMTGRKYF.

The CDR3 DNA reads TGCGCCAGCAGCCACCCCGTACGGGACGGGGAGAACACTGAAGCTTTCTTT. This codes for CASSHPVRDGENTEAFF. The V and J genes are TRBV4-3 and TRBJ1-1; weak D call: TRBD1 (5 bases). From germline, CDR1 is LGHNA and CDR2 YSLEER. V was clipped by 3 bases and J by 1 base, with 18 bases between them. The CDR3 loop spans 17 amino acids.

The chain uses TRBV5-6 and TRBJ2-7; 9 nucleotides match TRBD2. Germline V lookup: CDR1 SGHDT, CDR2 YYEEEE. Trimming removed 2 bases from V and 6 bases from J; junction bases left unmatched: 6. The CDR3 is made up of 14 amino acids. The CDR3 spells CASSFVSGSSEQYF. The CDR3 bases are TGTGCCAGCAGCTTTGTTAGCGGGAGCTCCGAGCAGTACTTC.

The gene calls are TRBV20-1 and TRBJ2-3; perhaps TRBD2 as D (6 bases). The CDR3 spans 15 residues. Trimming removed 4 bases at V and 2 bases at J, with 16 bases between. Germline V CDR1 and CDR2: DFQATT, SNEGSKA (reference sequence). The CDR3 DNA is TGCAGTGCTAAAGGGTGGCAGGGACTCACAGATACGCAGTATTTT. Residues: CSAKGWQGLTDTQYF.

J is TRBJ1-2 and V is TRBV28; D might be TRBD1 (6 bases). Germline CDR1 reads MDHEN; CDR2 reads SYDVKM. V lost 4 bases, J lost 4 bases, and 10 bases lay in between. CDR3 size: 13 residues. The CDR3 region has the DNA TGTGCCAGCAGTTACGGACAGACCTATGGCTACACCTTC. It yields the protein CASSYGQTYGYTF.

This clonotype occurred a few times. The chain combines TRBV12-3 or TRBV12-4 with TRBJ1-4, with D possibly matching TRBD1 (6 bases). V lost 4 bases and J 10 bases, leaving 16 bases between the germline ends. CDR3 length equals 14 residues. The CDR3 region has the DNA TGTGCCAGCAGTTCAGGGGCTCGGGGAGGAAAACTGTTTTTT. Residues: CASSSGARGGKLFF.

This clonotype has a handful of counts. This chain connects TRBV7-3 to TRBJ1-5; maybe TRBD1 (5 bases). Germline V gene sequence: CDR1 SGHTA, CDR2 FQGTGA. The length of the CDR3 is 17 residues. V lost 0 bases, J lost 0 bases, and 12 bases lay in between. CDR3 sequence (DNA): TGTGCCAGCAGCTTAACGGCCAGGGAATATAGCAATCAGCCCCAGCATTTT. It is translated as CASSLTAREYSNQPQHF.

The V and J genes are TRBV5-1 and TRBJ2-2; TRBD2 might be the D (6 bases). Trimming took off 0 bases at V and 6 bases at J, with 12 bases between the two ends. CDR3 length: 15 amino acids. Germline V gives CDR1 SGHRS, CDR2 YFSETQ. The CDR3 region is CASSLDGSVAGELFF. CDR3 in DNA: TGCGCCAGCAGCTTGGACGGGAGCGTCGCCGGGGAGCTGTTTTTT.

This clonotype was counted a single time. The chain links TRBV20-1 to TRBJ2-7; 11 nucleotides align to TRBD1. Germline V gives CDR1 DFQATT, CDR2 SNEGSKA (reference sequence). The V and J ends lost 6 bases and 3 bases, in that order; junction bases with no gene match: 4. The CDR3 covers 13 residues. CDR3: CSATGTGGYEQYF. CDR3 in DNA: TGCAGTGCGACCGGGACAGGGGGCTACGAGCAGTACTTC.

The V and J genes are TRBV20-1 and TRBJ2-1; tentatively, D is TRBD1 (5 bases). The CDR3 covers 15 residues. V was clipped by 4 bases and J by 6 bases, with 19 bases between them. Per germline, CDR1 DFQATT and CDR2 SNEGSKA (reference sequence). CDR3 region: CSAKKGLATVNEQFF. The CDR3 coding sequence is TGCAGTGCTAAAAAGGGGTTGGCCACAGTCAATGAGCAGTTCTTC.

V and J are TRBV12-3 or TRBV12-4 and TRBJ2-7; 7 nucleotides match TRBD1. V trimming: 6 bases; J trimming: 1 base; junction bases outside the gene matches: 6. The CDR3 is made up of 14 amino acids. This chain's CDR3 is CASREQGPSYEQYF. CDR3 bases: TGTGCCAGCAGAGAACAGGGGCCGTCCTACGAGCAGTACTTC.

This chain connects TRBV5-1 to TRBJ2-7; TRBD1 might be the D (6 bases). Germline V gene lookup returns CDR1 SGHRS and CDR2 YFSETQ. The CDR3 length is 17 residues. The V gene lost 0 bases and the J gene lost 4 bases, with 20 bases spanning the gap. In DNA form, the CDR3 reads TGCGCCAGCAGCTTGGAGGGGCGACAGGTTCTAAGATACGAGCAGTACTTC. Translation gives CASSLEGRQVLRYEQYF.

This clonotype was seen a few times. The chain combines TRBV6-2 or TRBV6-3 with TRBJ2-1; TRBD1 is a possible D gene (5 bases). V lost 7 bases, J lost 8 bases, and 15 bases lay in between. The CDR3 has 13 residues. Per the germline V gene, CDR1 is MNHEY and CDR2 is SVGEGT. CDR3 bases: TGTGCCAGCAACAGGCCGGCGTTGGATGAGCAGTTCTTC. Amino acids: CASNRPALDEQFF.

This clonotype came up once. The genes are TRBV20-1 and TRBJ1-2; D unresolved. This CDR3 spans 17 amino acids. V gave up 0 bases and J gave up 4 bases, with 21 bases separating them. Germline V gives CDR1 DFQATT, CDR2 SNEGSKA (reference sequence). CDR3 loop: CSARDRVGSRRGYGYTF. The CDR3 DNA reads TGCAGTGCTAGAGATCGGGTCGGCTCCCGTCGGGGCTATGGCTACACCTTC.

This clonotype has ten or more counts. This chain uses TRBV18 with TRBJ2-7; D unresolved. The V end was cut by 3 bases, the J end by 4 bases, with 10 bases between. CDR1 and CDR2 from the germline V gene are KGHSH and LQKENI. The CDR3 is 13 residues long. The CDR3 DNA is TGTGCCAGCTCACCCCCTACTTCTTACGAGCAGTACTTC. Translated: CASSPPTSYEQYF.

The chain recombines TRBV2 with TRBJ1-1, with TRBD1 as a possible D gene (6 bases). The CDR3 totals 13 residues. V was trimmed by 4 bases and J by 3 bases, leaving 9 bases between them. CDR1 and CDR2 (germline): SNHLY, FYNNEI. CDR3 residues: CASSVDSDTEAFF. The CDR3 bases are TGTGCCAGCAGTGTGGACAGCGACACTGAAGCTTTCTTT.

As for this clonotype: Since a much larger clone is just one base distant, this may be a read error. The gene calls are TRBV4-3 and TRBJ2-5, with D unresolved. V lost 1 base to trimming and J lost 3 bases, with 12 bases between them. CDR1 is LGHNA, CDR2 YSLEER, per germline. This CDR3 comprises 15 residues. CDR3 sequence reads: CASSQAVDLEETQYF. The CDR3 DNA sequence: TGCGCCAGCAGCCAAGCGGTCGATCTGGAAGAGACCCAGTACTTC.

This clonotype came up a few times. The chain combines TRBV20-1 with TRBJ1-6, with TRBD1 identical over 8 bases. The V segment lost 3 bases and the J segment 9 bases; nucleotides outside the gene matches: 19. In germline, CDR1 is DFQATT, CDR2 SNEGSKA (reference sequence). This CDR3 has 18 residues. This chain's CDR3 is CSASMLRRPGQGLSPLHF. The CDR3 coding sequence is TGCAGTGCTAGCATGCTGCGCCGCCCCGGACAGGGTCTTTCACCCCTCCACTTT.

This clonotype was counted a few times. This chain links TRBV24-1 with TRBJ2-7, with D perhaps given as TRBD1 or TRBD2 (7 bases each). V was cut by 5 bases and J by 9 bases, with 16 bases left in between. This CDR3 is built from 13 residues. Germline CDR1 KGHDR, CDR2 SFDVKD. In DNA form, the CDR3 reads TGTGCCACCAGTGCAGCGGGGACAGATTTGCAGTACTTC. Its translation: CATSAAGTDLQYF.

The rearrangement links TRBV11-2 to TRBJ2-2, with TRBD2 matching over 10 bases. V shed 2 bases, J shed 3 bases, and the junction held 9 bases outside the gene matches. Germline V gene data show CDR1 as SGHAT and CDR2 as FQNNGV. The CDR3 spans 18 residues. The CDR3 nucleotides are TGTGCCAGCAGCTTACTGGGTAGCGGGAGGTTCGACACCGGGGAGCTGTTTTTT. As protein: CASSLLGSGRFDTGELFF.

This chain joins TRBV9 and TRBJ2-1; D not certain. The V and J ends lost 4 bases and 2 bases respectively, with 7 bases between them. The CDR3 totals 13 residues. The germline V gene has CDR1 SGDLS and CDR2 YYNGEE. The CDR3 DNA reads as TGTGCCAGCAGCCCCTCCGCCTACAATGAGCAGTTCTTC. It translates to CASSPSAYNEQFF.

The V call is TRBV7-2, the J call TRBJ2-5; TRBD1 agrees at 9 bases. CDR1 and CDR2 from the germline V gene are SGHTA and FQGNSA. J was trimmed by 4 bases and V by 1 base; bases with no gene match: 7. The CDR3 has 16 amino acids. CDR3 DNA sequence: TGTGCCAGCAGCTTAGAAGGAGGGACAGGGTCAGAGACCCAGTACTTC. Its protein product is CASSLEGGTGSETQYF.